The 14 T cell receptor beta chains given below trace back to one sample, sequenced in a study of regulatory T cells in long-lasting Graves disease (dated by TCRdb to about 2021). The receptor library was made with multiplex PCR. Instrument on record: Illumina HiSeq 4000. TCR beta libraries were built with iRepertoire HTBI primers and Arm-PCR amplification of CDR3 regions. TCRdb itself trimmed the public reads at Q25 with fastp, ran MiXCR and retained productive beta chains. Rows are combined by CDR3 protein, so each entry shows the most common genes and DNA. Across this sample there are about 620,000 distinct CDR3 sequences, with 15% to 20% seen only once. The ten largest clones represent 15% to 20% of the sample. The sample's time point label is to be understood as: newly diagnosed GD, antithyroid drugs for less than 3 months. RNA was extracted from PBMCs in TRIzol for both TCR sequencing and RNA sequencing.

This sample also appeared in a second study, on T cells in Graves' hyperthyroidism and ophthalmopathy.

Sample: peripheral blood mononuclear cells (PBMCs), taken at new diagnosis, from a patient treated with antithyroid drugs. These receptors were obtained from a woman in her twenties or thirties with Graves disease. Donor details come from another sample of the same person, matched by shared clones.

This clonotype came up many times. This rearrangement joins TRBV27 to TRBJ1-2, with D unresolved. V dropped 2 bases and J dropped 6 bases, with 13 bases sitting between them. The CDR3 is 14 amino acids. Per germline, CDR1 MNHEY and CDR2 SMNVEV (reference sequence). The CDR3 nucleotides read TGTGCCAGCAGTTTAAAGTATGGTCCTCATGGCTACACCTTC. This translates into CASSLKYGPHGYTF.

This clonotype was detected a few times. Given a much more abundant clone one base away, this may be a read error. CDR3: CASSFRDYGYTF. Here the CDR3 DNA reads TGTGCCAGCAGCTTTCGGGACTATGGCTACACCTTC. This sequence joins TRBV11-2 and TRBJ1-2; no definite D call. Germline V CDR1 and CDR2: SGHAT, FQNNGV. The CDR3 loop spans 12 amino acids. V lost 3 bases and J 3 bases, leaving 5 bases between the germline ends.

DNA of the CDR3: TGTGCCAGCAGCCAGCTGGCAGTAGGCTACACCTTC. Translated: CASSQLAVGYTF. The gene calls are TRBV3-1 and TRBJ1-2; no clear D gene. With 3 bases removed from V and 8 bases from J, the gap between germline ends came to 10 bases. This CDR3 region has 12 residues. The germline CDR1 and CDR2 sequences are LGHDT and YNNKEL (reference sequence).

Many counts were recorded for this clonotype. V is TRBV7-9 and J is TRBJ2-1; D is unresolved. Per the germline V gene, CDR1 is SEHNR and CDR2 is FQNEAQ (reference sequence). This CDR3 comprises 12 residues. V lost 5 bases and J 6 bases, leaving 8 bases between the germline ends. CDR3 protein: CASSPNANEQFF. The CDR3 DNA reads TGTGCCAGCAGCCCCAATGCCAATGAGCAGTTCTTC.

This clonotype showed up many times. The DNA of the CDR3 is TGTGCCATCAGTACCAACAAGCACACTGAAGCTTTCTTT. Its protein product is CAISTNKHTEAFF. The V and J genes are TRBV10-3 and TRBJ1-1; D unclear. This CDR3 has 13 residues. Germline V gives CDR1 ENHRY, CDR2 SYGVKD. V was shortened by 5 bases and J by 3 bases, with 10 bases between the two germline ends.

This clonotype has at least ten counts. The J gene is TRBJ1-1, the V gene TRBV2; D may be TRBD1 (5 bases). The CDR3 length is 18 residues. V was pared by 0 bases and J by 4 bases, with 21 bases between. Germline V lookup: CDR1 SNHLY, CDR2 FYNNEI. The CDR3 protein is CASSEARGRVGPSTEAFF. Written as DNA, the CDR3 is TGTGCCAGCAGTGAAGCGCGGGGCAGGGTGGGACCGAGCACTGAAGCTTTCTTT.

This clonotype has ten or more counts. The V gene is TRBV28, the J gene TRBJ2-7; tentative D call: TRBD2 (7 bases). The CDR3 is 14 amino acids. Trimming removed 7 bases at V and 5 bases at J, with 18 bases between. Germline V lookup: CDR1 MDHEN, CDR2 SYDVKM. CDR3 loop: CASIQGGGVHEQYF. The CDR3 bases are TGTGCCAGCATTCAAGGGGGGGGAGTCCACGAGCAGTACTTC.

The chain has TRBV7-8 and TRBJ2-3; no firm D call. CDR3 length equals 16 residues. Germline lookup yields CDR1 SGHVS and CDR2 FQNEAQ. The V end lost 6 bases, the J end lost 1 base, and 17 bases lay between the germline ends. The CDR3 DNA reads TGTGCCAGCAGACCGAGGTCCGGGTACGGCACAGATACGCAGTATTTT. This codes for CASRPRSGYGTDTQYF. Using reference TRBV7-8 and TRBJ2-3 for the parts outside the CDR3, the full variable domain is GAGVSQSPRYKVAKRGQDVALRCDPISGHVSLFWYQQALGQGPEFLTYFQNEAQLDKSGLPSDRFFAERPEGSVSTLKIQRTQQEDSAVYLCASRPRSGYGTDTQYFGPGTRLTVL.

This clonotype was detected only a few times. This rearrangement joins TRBV28 to TRBJ2-1; TRBD1 matches 12 bases. The length of the CDR3 is 16 residues. Losses at the gene ends were 6 bases for V and 7 bases for J; bases not matched to a gene: 10. Germline V lookup: CDR1 MDHEN, CDR2 SYDVKM. CDR3 region: CASRTRGDRGLNEQFF. CDR3 DNA: TGTGCCAGCAGAACCAGGGGGGACAGGGGGCTTAATGAGCAGTTCTTC.

There are many counts of this clonotype. The chain couples TRBV7-8 to TRBJ2-7; D gene unclear. This CDR3 has 13 residues. V was pared by 5 bases and J by 2 bases, with 10 bases between. Germline V CDR1 and CDR2: SGHVS, FQNEAQ. The CDR3 nucleotides read TGTGCCAGCAGCCCAACGGTCGCCTACGAGCAGTACTTC. Encoded protein: CASSPTVAYEQYF. Using reference TRBV7-8 and TRBJ2-7 for the parts outside the CDR3, the full variable domain is GAGVSQSPRYKVAKRGQDVALRCDPISGHVSLFWYQQALGQGPEFLTYFQNEAQLDKSGLPSDRFFAERPEGSVSTLKIQRTQQEDSAVYLCASSPTVAYEQYFGPGTRLTVT.

The chain recombines TRBV30 with TRBJ2-7; maybe TRBD2 (6 bases). CDR3 size: 15 residues. V lost 2 bases to trimming and J lost 1 base, with 15 bases between them. From germline, CDR1 is GTSNPN and CDR2 SVGIG (reference sequence). CDR3 sequence reads: CAWSLVGGRSYEQYF. The CDR3 coding sequence is TGTGCCTGGAGTCTCGTTGGGGGGAGATCCTACGAGCAGTACTTC.

This clonotype was seen a few times. The chain uses TRBV7-9 and TRBJ2-7; D is undetermined. The CDR3 is 14 amino acids. The V gene's germline CDR1 is SEHNR and CDR2 FQNEAQ (reference sequence). Trimming stripped 6 bases from V and 2 bases from J, with 14 bases between. CDR3 sequence reads: CASRPGPGTYEQYF. CDR3 sequence (DNA): TGTGCCAGCAGGCCCGGCCCTGGAACCTACGAGCAGTACTTC.

This clonotype was seen ten or more times. J is TRBJ1-2 and V is TRBV6-1; D gene uncertain. This CDR3 spans 12 amino acids. Trimming cost V 9 bases and J 6 bases, with 14 bases left between them. Germline CDR1 and CDR2: MNHNS and SASEGT. The CDR3 DNA follows: TGTGCCAGTAGAGCGGGGTTCGATGGCTACACCTTC. It is translated as CASRAGFDGYTF.

Many counts were recorded for this clonotype. The chain has TRBV28 and TRBJ2-1; D might be TRBD2 (6 bases). The CDR3 has 17 amino acids. V dropped 7 bases and J dropped 7 bases, with 26 bases sitting between them. From germline, CDR1 is MDHEN and CDR2 SYDVKM. In DNA, the CDR3 is TGTGCCAGCAATCGACAGCGGGCCGGGCTAGCGAATAATGAGCAGTTCTTC. The encoded protein is CASNRQRAGLANNEQFF.